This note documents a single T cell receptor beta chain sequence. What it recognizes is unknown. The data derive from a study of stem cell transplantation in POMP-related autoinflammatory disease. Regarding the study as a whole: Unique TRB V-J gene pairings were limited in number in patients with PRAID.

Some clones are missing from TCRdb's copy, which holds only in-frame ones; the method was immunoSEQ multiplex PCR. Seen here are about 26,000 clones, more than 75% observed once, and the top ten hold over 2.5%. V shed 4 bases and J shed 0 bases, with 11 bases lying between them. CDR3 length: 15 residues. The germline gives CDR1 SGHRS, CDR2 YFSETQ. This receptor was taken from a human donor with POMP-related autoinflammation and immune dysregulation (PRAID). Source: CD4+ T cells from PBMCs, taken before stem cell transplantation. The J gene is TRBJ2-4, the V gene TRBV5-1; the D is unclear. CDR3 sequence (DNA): TGCGCCAGCAGCCCGGAACTCTTAGCCAAAAACATTCAGTACTTC. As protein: CASSPELLAKNIQYF.